The source of this T cell receptor beta chain is a study of shared clonotypes between healthy human individuals. Study results and caveats: Sharing across four donors was highest in naive CD4 (approximately 5%) and lowest in memory CD8 (around 0.4%).

Profiling relied on immunoSEQ multiplex PCR, and the TCRdb table lists in-frame clones only, not all of them. The table records about 680,000 clones, 90% to 95% of them present only once. This CDR3 has 13 residues. Deletions cut 6 bases from V and 6 bases from J, with 15 bases between. CDR1 and CDR2 from the germline V gene are MNHNS and SASEGT. Naive CD8 cells lacked CD45RO, underwent positive selection for CCR7 and left out terminally differentiated effector memory CD45RA+ cells. In the case of this clone: Its target is not known.

This TCR was recovered from a man aged 25-40 years in good health. The sequenced sample was naive CD8+ T cells sorted from blood. The chain has TRBV6-1 and TRBJ2-7, with D possibly matching TRBD1 (5 bases). CDR3 DNA: TGTGCCAGCAGCCTGACAGACCTACGCGAGCAGTACTTC. Protein product: CASSLTDLREQYF.